The 8 T cell receptor beta chains in this list originate from one sample, sequenced in a study of T cells in Graves' hyperthyroidism and ophthalmopathy. It was RNA transcripts that yielded the amplified TCR beta CDR3 regions. First-round RT-PCR with HTBI primers amplified the TCR CDR3 region. TCRdb independently ran MiXCR on the multiplex PCR reads; one entry per CDR3 protein. This table has some 490,000 distinct CDR3 sequences, roughly 22% appearing once. Sequencing was carried out using blood. The receptors were gathered from a woman between 65 and 79 years old with Graves' ophthalmopathy.

This rearrangement joins TRBV24-1 to TRBJ2-3, with D possibly being TRBD2 (6 bases). The CDR3 covers 14 residues. Trimming removed 10 bases from V and 1 base from J, with 14 bases in between. The germline gives CDR1 KGHDR, CDR2 SFDVKD. In DNA form, the CDR3 reads TGTGCCACAGCCCGGGGGTCGGGCACAGATACGCAGTATTTT. Encoded protein: CATARGSGTDTQYF.

This clonotype has more than one count but fewer than ten. V gene TRBV12-3 or TRBV12-4 combines with J gene TRBJ1-2, with D possibly matching TRBD1 (6 bases). The CDR3 is 14 amino acids. V was clipped by 3 bases and J by 5 bases, with 13 bases between them. The CDR3 region is CASSFSQGWYGYTF. The CDR3 nucleotides are TGTGCCAGCAGTTTTTCTCAGGGGTGGTATGGCTACACCTTC.

In its sample, this clonotype was seen a few times. The rearrangement uses TRBV6-1 and TRBJ1-2; no clear D gene. Germline-derived CDR1 and CDR2 are MNHNS and SASEGT. CDR3 length equals 14 residues. Trimming shortened V by 1 base and J by 0 bases, and 6 bases separated the two germline ends. CDR3 DNA sequence: TGTGCCAGCAGTGAAGAAATACCTAACTATGGCTACACCTTC. It codes for CASSEEIPNYGYTF.

This clonotype was recorded at least ten times. This chain joins TRBV2 and TRBJ2-5; 7 bases fit TRBD2. This CDR3 is 12 amino acids long. The germline gives CDR1 SNHLY, CDR2 FYNNEI. The V and J ends lost 6 bases and 5 bases, in that order; junction bases with no gene match: 3. The CDR3 here is CASRRETETQYF. The CDR3 coding sequence is TGTGCCAGCAGGCGGGAGACGGAGACCCAGTACTTC.

This clonotype was observed a handful of times. CDR3 in amino acids: CASVSGVRGTGELFF. For the CDR3, the DNA is TGTGCCAGTGTCTCCGGGGTTCGGGGCACCGGGGAGCTGTTTTTT. The genes are TRBV12-3 or TRBV12-4 and TRBJ2-2; D might be TRBD2 (5 bases). This CDR3 spans 15 amino acids. The V and J ends lost 9 bases and 4 bases respectively, with 18 bases between them.

This clonotype occurred a few times. This chain links TRBV5-1 with TRBJ1-3, with a possible D match to TRBD1 (6 bases). V was shortened by 6 bases and J by 0 bases, with 13 bases between the two germline ends. Germline V gene lookup returns CDR1 SGHRS and CDR2 YFSETQ. The CDR3 consists of 15 residues. CDR3 loop: CASTQGHSSGNTIYF. The DNA of the CDR3 is TGCGCCAGCACCCAGGGACACAGCTCTGGAAACACCATATATTTT.

In this sample, this clonotype turned up a few times. The gene calls are TRBV7-9 and TRBJ1-1; D not certain. Between the trimmed V and J ends, which lost 5 bases and 4 bases, there was a span of 14 bases. Per germline, CDR1 SEHNR and CDR2 FQNEAQ (reference sequence). The CDR3 spans 14 residues. CDR3 DNA sequence: TGTGCCAGCAGCCTCCTTATATCGGGCACTGAAGCTTTCTTT. Translated, it gives CASSLLISGTEAFF.

This clonotype has ten or more counts. V is TRBV2 and J is TRBJ1-1; D is unclear. V lost 4 bases and J 0 bases, leaving 9 bases between the germline ends. Per germline, CDR1 SNHLY and CDR2 FYNNEI. This CDR3 has 14 amino acids. The DNA for the CDR3 is TGTGCCAGCAGTGTCGGGGAGATGAACACTGAAGCTTTCTTT. It is translated as CASSVGEMNTEAFF.